One sample yielded the 9 T cell receptor beta chains listed below, sequenced in a study of cytomegalovirus exposure and HLA in healthy donors. Using immunoSEQ multiplex PCR, the repertoire was profiled, and TCRdb retains in-frame clones only, with some absent. Found here are 140,000 or so clones, roughly nine tenths of them singletons; the top ten hold 0.6% to 0.8%. Sequenced: PBMCs. The receptors shown here come from a young man in good health and CMV-seronegative.

This sequence joins TRBV5-1 and TRBJ2-7, with TRBD2 as a possible D gene (5 bases). Germline V lookup: CDR1 SGHRS, CDR2 YFSETQ. Trimming stripped 7 bases from V and 4 bases from J, with 15 bases between. This CDR3 contains 13 residues. In DNA form, the CDR3 reads TGCGCCAGCGCCGCATCCGGGGAGTACGAGCAGTACTTC. This codes for CASAASGEYEQYF.

This clone was seen more than once but under ten times. The chain is built from TRBV19 and TRBJ1-2, with no clear D. Germline CDR1 and CDR2: LNHDA and SQIVND (reference sequence). The V gene lost 7 bases and the J gene lost 4 bases, with 16 bases spanning the gap. The length of the CDR3 is 14 residues. CDR3: CASNPDGRAYGYTF. In DNA form, the CDR3 reads TGTGCCAGTAACCCGGACGGGAGAGCCTATGGCTACACCTTC.

This clone came up once. This chain connects TRBV2 to TRBJ1-3; 7 bases align to TRBD1. The J segment lost 2 bases and the V segment lost 8 bases, leaving 0 bases of the junction unmatched. Looked up from germline, CDR1 is SNHLY and CDR2 is FYNNEI. CDR3 length: 12 residues. CDR3 protein: CASDRAGNTIYF. CDR3 DNA sequence: TGTGCCAGCGACAGGGCTGGAAACACCATATATTTT.

This clone was seen only once. The chain has TRBV11-2 and TRBJ1-2; D remains unclear. V lost 0 bases and J 1 base, leaving 9 bases between the germline ends. Germline CDR1 SGHAT, CDR2 FQNNGV. The CDR3 covers 15 residues. The CDR3 spells CASSLDQALNYGYTF. The CDR3 coding sequence is TGTGCCAGCAGCTTAGATCAAGCCCTTAACTATGGCTACACCTTC.

V is TRBV11-2 and J is TRBJ1-2; 9 bases align to TRBD1. The CDR3 length is 16 residues. Germline CDR1 SGHAT, CDR2 FQNNGV. J lost 2 bases, V lost 1 base, and 5 bases had no gene match. CDR3 in DNA: TGTGCCAGCAGCTTAGTCGGACAGGGGATCAACTATGGCTACACCTTC. Translation: CASSLVGQGINYGYTF.

The sample holds a few counts of this clone. This chain joins TRBV4-2 and TRBJ2-1, with D maybe TRBD1 (5 bases). The CDR3 spans 15 residues. Germline V gene sequence: CDR1 LGHNA, CDR2 YNFKEQ. Trimming took off 4 bases at V and 1 base at J, with 11 bases between the two ends. The CDR3 sequence: CASSRRQPSYNEQFF. CDR3 nucleotide sequence: TGTGCCAGCAGCCGCAGACAGCCTTCCTACAATGAGCAGTTCTTC.

The rearrangement links TRBV29-1 to TRBJ2-3, with D possibly being TRBD1 (6 bases). The germline V gene has CDR1 SQVTM and CDR2 ANQGSEA. This CDR3 region has 15 residues. Trimming took off 4 bases at V and 0 bases at J, with 14 bases between the two ends. The CDR3 bases are TGCAGCGTTGTGAGAAACAGGGCCAGCACAGATACGCAGTATTTT. This gives the protein CSVVRNRASTDTQYF.

The rearrangement uses TRBV5-1 and TRBJ1-3; weak D call: TRBD1 (5 bases). CDR1 and CDR2 from the germline V gene are SGHRS and YFSETQ. Deletions cut 4 bases from V and 3 bases from J, with 11 bases between. CDR3 length: 14 amino acids. CDR3 loop: CASSLGGDGNTIYF. CDR3 bases: TGCGCCAGCAGCCTCGGGGGGGATGGAAACACCATATATTTT. The entire variable domain, with the rest obtained from reference TRBV5-1 and TRBJ1-3, is as follows: KAGVTQTPRYLIKTRGQQVTLSCSPISGHRSVSWYQQTPGQGLQFLFEYFSETQRNKGNFPGRFSGRQFSNSRSEMNVSTLELGDSALYLCASSLGGDGNTIYFGEGSWLTVV.

J is TRBJ1-4 and V is TRBV6-6, with D possibly being TRBD1 (6 bases). Germline V gene lookup returns CDR1 MNHNY and CDR2 SVGAGI (reference sequence). The CDR3 extends over 14 amino acids. Trimming shortened V by 6 bases and J by 8 bases, and 16 bases separated the two germline ends. In nucleotides, the CDR3 is TGTGCCAGCAGCCAAAGGGGGTTAGAGGAAAAACTGTTTTTT. The encoded protein is CASSQRGLEEKLFF.